These T cell receptor beta chains were read from a single sample in a study of blood T cells in healthy people across ages. TCRdb fed the 5' RACE reads into MiXCR, producing one record per CDR3 protein. Found here are roughly 1.6 million distinct CDR3 sequences, roughly 32% of them singletons; the top ten hold about 11%. The sample consisted of blood. These receptors all stem from a young woman in good health. The CDR3 runs from the conserved cysteine through the conserved F or W. The D gene is left open where the match is weak. Only some rows state a clone size, as once, few, many or a class for expanded clones.

clone size,V gene,D gene,J gene,CDR3 protein,CDR3 DNA
once,TRBV25-1,.,TRBJ2-7,CAILGSAGQYF,TGTGCCATTCTCGGGAGTGCCGGGCAGTACTTC
.,TRBV5-8,.,TRBJ2-7,CASSLGTPGWEQYF,TGTGCCAGCAGCTTGGGGACCCCGGGGTGGGAGCAGTACTTC
.,TRBV7-2,.,TRBJ2-7,CASSFDLGGRYEQYF,TGTGCCAGCAGCTTTGATCTGGGGGGGCGCTACGAGCAGTACTTC
.,TRBV11-2,TRBD1,TRBJ2-5,CASSPPDRVRTQYF,TGTGCCAGCAGCCCACCGGACAGGGTCCGGACCCAGTACTTC
.,TRBV5-6,.,TRBJ1-2,CASSIQVMASIYGYTF,TGTGCCAGCAGCATACAGGTTATGGCGTCGATCTATGGCTACACCTTC
.,TRBV2,.,TRBJ2-2,CASAVSTNTGELFF,TGTGCCAGCGCTGTATCTACTAACACCGGGGAGCTGTTTTTT
few,TRBV5-1,TRBD2,TRBJ2-7,CASSFLAGEDEQYF,TGCGCCAGCAGCTTCCTAGCGGGGGAGGACGAGCAGTACTTC
few,TRBV4-1,.,TRBJ1-2,CASSQEGTHDGGYTF,TGCGCCAGCAGCCAAGAAGGGACGCACGACGGTGGCTACACCTTC
few,TRBV7-9,.,TRBJ1-1,CASSSGLTGRDTEAFF,TGTGCCAGCAGCTCCGGCCTAACAGGGAGGGACACTGAAGCTTTCTTT
many,TRBV2,TRBD2,TRBJ2-5,CASTETSGSHLPETQYF,TGTGCCAGCACCGAGACTAGCGGGAGTCACCTCCCAGAGACCCAGTACTTC
.,TRBV9,.,TRBJ2-2,CASSVLRDLDVTGELFF,TGTGCCAGCAGCGTCCTTCGGGACCTTGATGTCACCGGGGAGCTGTTTTTT
.,TRBV19,.,TRBJ1-5,CASREEGQFNQPQHF,TGTGCCAGTAGGGAAGAGGGACAATTCAATCAGCCCCAGCATTTT
.,TRBV6-5,.,TRBJ1-1,CASSYGSSAEAFF,TGTGCCAGCAGCTATGGATCGTCGGCTGAAGCTTTCTTT
few,TRBV9,TRBD1,TRBJ2-5,CASSVGDRAAQYF,TGTGCCAGCAGCGTAGGGGACAGGGCTGCGCAGTACTTC
.,TRBV5-1,.,TRBJ2-2,CASSLASRVLGAGELFF,TGCGCCAGCAGCTTGGCTAGTCGGGTACTTGGCGCCGGGGAGCTGTTTTTT
.,TRBV7-2,.,TRBJ1-5,CASSLVAAPGVEPQHF,TGTGCCAGCAGCCTGGTAGCAGCTCCCGGGGTAGAACCCCAGCATTTT
.,TRBV7-8,TRBD2,TRBJ2-2,CASSFQGGSTGELFF,TGTGCCAGCAGCTTTCAGGGAGGGAGCACCGGGGAGCTGTTTTTT
.,TRBV29-1,.,TRBJ1-1,CSVDSNTEAFF,TGCAGCGTTGACAGCAACACTGAAGCTTTCTTT
.,TRBV6-5,TRBD1,TRBJ2-5,CASSTETGGRETQYF,TGTGCCAGCAGTACAGAGACAGGGGGCCGGGAGACCCAGTACTTC
.,TRBV9,.,TRBJ2-1,CASSVGITTYNEQFF,TGTGCCAGCAGCGTAGGCATCACGACCTACAATGAGCAGTTCTTC
.,TRBV6-5,TRBD2,TRBJ2-7,CASSSLGSGGTYEQYF,TGTGCCAGCAGTTCCCTGGGTAGCGGGGGTACCTACGAGCAGTACTTC
.,TRBV11-1,.,TRBJ1-6,CASSSELGSPLHF,TGTGCCAGCAGCTCCGAGCTTGGTTCACCCCTCCACTTT
.,TRBV11-3,.,TRBJ1-3,CASSPTASGNTIYF,TGTGCCAGCAGCCCGACAGCGTCTGGAAACACCATATATTTT
few,TRBV27,.,TRBJ2-1,CASSLQVSSYNEQFF,TGTGCCAGCAGTTTACAGGTTAGCTCCTACAATGAGCAGTTCTTC
.,TRBV10-1,.,TRBJ2-1,CASRESVEDNEQFF,TGTGCCAGCAGGGAGTCCGTGGAGGACAATGAGCAGTTCTTC
few,TRBV20-1,TRBD1,TRBJ1-6,CSATQGAGNSPLHF,TGCAGTGCCACACAGGGGGCAGGAAATTCACCCCTCCACTTT
.,TRBV7-6,TRBD1,TRBJ2-3,CASSPTGQGASDTQYF,TGTGCCAGCAGCCCTACGGGACAGGGTGCATCAGATACGCAGTATTTT
few,TRBV11-2,TRBD2,TRBJ2-5,CASSSLAGGPAGTQYF,TGTGCCAGCAGCTCGCTAGCGGGAGGGCCCGCGGGGACCCAGTACTTC
.,TRBV20-1,.,TRBJ2-7,CSAREGTKAYEQYF,TGCAGTGCTAGAGAGGGCACTAAGGCCTACGAGCAGTACTTC
few,TRBV7-2,TRBD1,TRBJ2-1,CASSRPRDRVALNYNEQFF,TGTGCCAGCAGCCGACCCCGGGACAGGGTGGCCCTGAACTACAATGAGCAGTTCTTC
many,TRBV29-1,.,TRBJ2-3,CSYMTGTDTQYF,TGCAGCTACATGACAGGCACAGATACGCAGTATTTT
.,TRBV20-1,TRBD2,TRBJ2-5,CSAQAGLAGRKETQYF,TGCAGTGCGCAGGCGGGACTAGCGGGAAGGAAAGAGACCCAGTACTTC
few,TRBV2,.,TRBJ2-5,CASSDRLPYQETQYF,TGTGCCAGCAGTGACCGGCTTCCGTACCAAGAGACCCAGTACTTC
.,TRBV13,TRBD1,TRBJ1-2,CASIIRGRGRNEGYTF,TGTGCCAGCATCATAAGGGGCAGGGGGCGCAATGAAGGCTACACCTTC
.,TRBV9,.,TRBJ1-2,CASSVSQHSNYGYTF,TGTGCCAGCAGCGTATCACAGCATTCTAACTATGGCTACACCTTC
.,TRBV6-5,.,TRBJ2-1,CASSFPVHEQFF,TGTGCCAGCAGTTTCCCGGTTCATGAGCAGTTCTTC
few,TRBV6-2/TRBV6-3,.,TRBJ1-6,CASRRENSPLHF,TGTGCCAGCAGGCGAGAGAATTCACCCCTCCACTTT
few,TRBV13,TRBD1,TRBJ2-1,CASSFEGAREQFF,TGTGCCAGCAGCTTTGAGGGGGCTCGGGAGCAGTTCTTC
.,TRBV20-1,TRBD1,TRBJ1-4,CSAAGTASEKLFF,TGCAGTGCAGCCGGGACAGCTAGTGAAAAACTGTTTTTT
few,TRBV4-1,TRBD2,TRBJ2-1,CASSLQLGLAGNEQFF,TGCGCCAGCAGCCTGCAACTAGGACTAGCGGGTAATGAGCAGTTCTTC
.,TRBV10-3,.,TRBJ2-7,CAISVEEGTYEQYF,TGTGCCATCAGTGTGGAAGAGGGGACCTACGAGCAGTACTTC
many,TRBV29-1,.,TRBJ2-7,CSVEDRGAYEQYF,TGCAGCGTTGAAGACAGGGGAGCCTACGAGCAGTACTTC
few,TRBV24-1,.,TRBJ2-5,CATSELETQYF,TGTGCCACCAGTGAGTTGGAGACCCAGTACTTC
.,TRBV12-3/TRBV12-4,.,TRBJ2-2,CASSSQVAGELFF,TGTGCCAGCAGTTCCCAAGTGGCCGGGGAGCTGTTTTTT
few,TRBV15,TRBD2,TRBJ2-1,CATSRAWGGTSGGTRNEQFF,TGTGCCACCAGCAGGGCATGGGGGGGGACTAGCGGGGGGACACGCAATGAGCAGTTCTTC
.,TRBV11-2,TRBD1,TRBJ2-7,CASSLVRRGIYEQYF,TGTGCCAGCAGCTTAGTTCGCAGGGGGATCTACGAGCAGTACTTC
.,TRBV4-2,.,TRBJ2-2,CASSLNGLNTGERFF,TGTGCCAGCAGCCTAAACGGCCTGAACACCGGGGAGCGGTTTTTT
few,TRBV7-6,TRBD2,TRBJ2-1,CASSSRTSGPLVEQFF,TGTGCCAGCAGCTCCCGGACTAGCGGCCCACTGGTTGAGCAGTTCTTC
.,TRBV3-1,.,TRBJ2-1,CASSLRFQSSYNEQFF,TGTGCCAGCAGCCTTCGTTTCCAAAGCTCCTACAATGAGCAGTTCTTC
.,TRBV12-5,.,TRBJ2-1,CASGTLAGEQFF,TGTGCTAGTGGTACACTAGCCGGTGAGCAGTTCTTC
.,TRBV4-2,.,TRBJ1-1,CASSQGSSGNTEAFF,TGTGCCAGCAGCCAAGGGTCCAGTGGGAACACTGAAGCTTTCTTT
.,TRBV10-1,TRBD2,TRBJ2-1,CASSELLAGSYNEQFF,TGCGCCAGCAGTGAGTTACTAGCGGGGAGCTACAATGAGCAGTTCTTC
many,TRBV20-1,.,TRBJ1-2,CSYRTPTNYGYTF,TGCAGTTACAGAACACCGACTAACTATGGCTACACCTTC
.,TRBV15,.,TRBJ2-7,CATSLQSSYEQYF,TGTGCCACCAGCCTACAGAGCTCCTACGAGCAGTACTTC
.,TRBV6-5,.,TRBJ1-5,CASSYGASFPQHF,TGTGCCAGCAGTTATGGAGCATCATTCCCCCAGCATTTT